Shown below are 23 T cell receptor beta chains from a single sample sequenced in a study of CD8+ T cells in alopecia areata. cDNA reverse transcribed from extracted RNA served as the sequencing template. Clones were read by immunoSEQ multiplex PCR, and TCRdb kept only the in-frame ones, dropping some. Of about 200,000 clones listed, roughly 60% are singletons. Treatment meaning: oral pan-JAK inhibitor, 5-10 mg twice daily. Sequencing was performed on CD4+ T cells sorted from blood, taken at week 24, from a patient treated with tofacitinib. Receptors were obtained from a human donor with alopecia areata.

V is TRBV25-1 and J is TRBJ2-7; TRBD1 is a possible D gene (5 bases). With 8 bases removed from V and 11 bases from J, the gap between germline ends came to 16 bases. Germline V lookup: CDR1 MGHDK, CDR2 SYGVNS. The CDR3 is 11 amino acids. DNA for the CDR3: TGTGCCAGCTCGACCCGGCAGGGAAAGTACTTC. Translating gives CASSTRQGKYF.

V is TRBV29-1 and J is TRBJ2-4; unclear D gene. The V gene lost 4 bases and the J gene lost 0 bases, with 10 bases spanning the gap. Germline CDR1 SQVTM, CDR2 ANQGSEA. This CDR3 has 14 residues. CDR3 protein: CSVVVSKAKNIQYF. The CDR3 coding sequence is TGCAGCGTTGTGGTCTCAAAAGCCAAAAACATTCAGTACTTC.

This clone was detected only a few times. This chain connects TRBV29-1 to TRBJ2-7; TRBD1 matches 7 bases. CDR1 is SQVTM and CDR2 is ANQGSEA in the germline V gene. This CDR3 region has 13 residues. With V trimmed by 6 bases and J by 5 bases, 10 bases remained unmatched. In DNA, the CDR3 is TGCAGCGTGGAAATAGACAGGGTTAACGAGCAGTACTTC. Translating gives CSVEIDRVNEQYF.

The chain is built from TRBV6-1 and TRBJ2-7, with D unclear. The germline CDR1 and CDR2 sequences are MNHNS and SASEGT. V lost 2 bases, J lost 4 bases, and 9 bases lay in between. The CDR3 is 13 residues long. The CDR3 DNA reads TGTGCCAGCAGTGAATACGAGAGTTACGAGCAGTACTTC. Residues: CASSEYESYEQYF.

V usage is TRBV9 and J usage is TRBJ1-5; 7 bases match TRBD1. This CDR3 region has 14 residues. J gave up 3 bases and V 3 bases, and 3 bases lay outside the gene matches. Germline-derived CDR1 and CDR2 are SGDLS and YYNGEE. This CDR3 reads CASSDGQVNQPQHF. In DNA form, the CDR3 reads TGTGCCAGCAGCGACGGACAGGTCAATCAGCCCCAGCATTTT.

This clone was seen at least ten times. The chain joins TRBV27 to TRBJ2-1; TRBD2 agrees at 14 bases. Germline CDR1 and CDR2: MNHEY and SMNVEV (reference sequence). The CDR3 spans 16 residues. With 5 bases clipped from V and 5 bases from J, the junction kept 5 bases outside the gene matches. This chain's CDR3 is CASSPRLAGGHNEQFF. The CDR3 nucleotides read TGTGCCAGCAGTCCCCGACTAGCGGGGGGGCACAATGAGCAGTTCTTC.

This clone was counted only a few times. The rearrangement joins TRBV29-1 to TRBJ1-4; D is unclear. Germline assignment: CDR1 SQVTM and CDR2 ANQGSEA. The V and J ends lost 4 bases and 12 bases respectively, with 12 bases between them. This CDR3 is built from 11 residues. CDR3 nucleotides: TGCAGCGTTGGGCTAGGGAGTCAACTGTTTTTT. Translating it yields CSVGLGSQLFF. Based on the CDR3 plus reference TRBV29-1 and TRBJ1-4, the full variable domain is SAVISQKPSRDICQRGTSLTIQCQVDSQVTMMFWYRQQPGQSLTLIATANQGSEATYESGFVIDKFPISRPNLTFSTLTVSNMSPEDSSIYLCSVGLGSQLFFGSGTQLSVL.

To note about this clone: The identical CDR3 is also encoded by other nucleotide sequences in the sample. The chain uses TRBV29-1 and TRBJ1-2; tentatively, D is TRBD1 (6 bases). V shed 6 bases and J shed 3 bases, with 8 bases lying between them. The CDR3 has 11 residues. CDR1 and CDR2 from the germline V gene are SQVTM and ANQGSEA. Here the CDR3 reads CSVGGDYGYTF. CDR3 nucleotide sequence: TGCAGCGTGGGGGGCGACTATGGCTACACCTTC.

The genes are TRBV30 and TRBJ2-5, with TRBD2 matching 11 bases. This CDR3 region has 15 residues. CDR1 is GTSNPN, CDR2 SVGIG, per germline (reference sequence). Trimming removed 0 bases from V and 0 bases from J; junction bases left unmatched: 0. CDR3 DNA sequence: TGTGCCTGGAGTGTACTAGCGGGGGACCAAGAGACCCAGTACTTC. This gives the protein CAWSVLAGDQETQYF.

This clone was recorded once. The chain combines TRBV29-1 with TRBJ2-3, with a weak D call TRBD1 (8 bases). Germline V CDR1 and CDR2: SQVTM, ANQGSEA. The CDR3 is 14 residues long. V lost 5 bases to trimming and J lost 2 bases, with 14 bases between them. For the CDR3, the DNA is TGCAGCGTTAGCGGGACAGGTTACACAGATACGCAGTATTTT. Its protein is CSVSGTGYTDTQYF.

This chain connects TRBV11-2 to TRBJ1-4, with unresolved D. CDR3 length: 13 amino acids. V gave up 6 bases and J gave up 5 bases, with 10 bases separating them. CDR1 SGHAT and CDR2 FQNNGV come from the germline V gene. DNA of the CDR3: TGTGCCAGCAGGGTCTCGGGGAATGAAAAACTGTTTTTT. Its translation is CASRVSGNEKLFF.

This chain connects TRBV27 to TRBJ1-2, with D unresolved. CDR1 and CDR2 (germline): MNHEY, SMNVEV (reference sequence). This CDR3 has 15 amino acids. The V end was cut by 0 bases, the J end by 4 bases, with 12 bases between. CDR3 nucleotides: TGTGCCAGCAGTTTATCGTCGTCCGGATTCTATGGCTACACCTTC. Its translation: CASSLSSSGFYGYTF.

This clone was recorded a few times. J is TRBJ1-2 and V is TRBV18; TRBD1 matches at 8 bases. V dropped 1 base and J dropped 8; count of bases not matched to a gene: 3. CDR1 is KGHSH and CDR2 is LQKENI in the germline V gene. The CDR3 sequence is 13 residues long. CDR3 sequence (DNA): TGTGCCAGCTCACCACTGGACAGGGAAGGCTACACCTTC. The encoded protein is CASSPLDREGYTF.

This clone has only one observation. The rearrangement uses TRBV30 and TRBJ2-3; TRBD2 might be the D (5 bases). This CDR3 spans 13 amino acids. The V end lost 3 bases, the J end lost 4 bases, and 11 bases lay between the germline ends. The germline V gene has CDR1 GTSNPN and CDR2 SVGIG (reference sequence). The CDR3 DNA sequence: TGTGCCTGGAGAGCTAGCTTAGCAGATACGCAGTATTTT. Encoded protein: CAWRASLADTQYF.

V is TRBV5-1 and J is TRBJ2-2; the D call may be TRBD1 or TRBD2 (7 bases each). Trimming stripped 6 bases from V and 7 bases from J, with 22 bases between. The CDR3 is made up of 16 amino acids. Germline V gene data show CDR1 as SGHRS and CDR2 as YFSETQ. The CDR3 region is CASTPQGRGLGGELFF. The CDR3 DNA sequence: TGCGCCAGCACGCCACAGGGGCGGGGGCTTGGCGGGGAGCTGTTTTTT.

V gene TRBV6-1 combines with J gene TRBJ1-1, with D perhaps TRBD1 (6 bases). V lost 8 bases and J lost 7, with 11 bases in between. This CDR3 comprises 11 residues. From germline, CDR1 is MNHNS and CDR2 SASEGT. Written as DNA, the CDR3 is TGTGCCAGCTCAGGGGACATTGAAGCTTTCTTT. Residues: CASSGDIEAFF.

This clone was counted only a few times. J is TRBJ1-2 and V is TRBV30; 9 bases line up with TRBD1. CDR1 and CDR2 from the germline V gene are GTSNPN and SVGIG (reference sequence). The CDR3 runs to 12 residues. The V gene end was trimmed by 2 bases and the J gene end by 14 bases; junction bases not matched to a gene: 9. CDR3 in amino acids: CAWSTAGTGFTF. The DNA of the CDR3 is TGTGCCTGGAGTACCGCCGGGACAGGGTTTACCTTC.

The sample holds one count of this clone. This chain's CDR3 is CASSPAGEMREKLFF. The DNA for the CDR3 is TGTGCCAGCTCACCGGCAGGAGAGATGCGGGAAAAACTGTTTTTT. This rearrangement joins TRBV18 to TRBJ1-4; D unresolved. CDR1 and CDR2 from the germline V gene are KGHSH and LQKENI. CDR3 length: 15 amino acids. The ends were cut back, 3 bases at V and 8 bases at J, with 16 bases in the middle.

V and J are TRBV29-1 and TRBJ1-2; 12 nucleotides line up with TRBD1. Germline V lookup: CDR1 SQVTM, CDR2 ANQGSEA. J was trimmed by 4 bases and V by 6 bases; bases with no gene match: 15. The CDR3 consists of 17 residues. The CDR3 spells CSVARGSGQGAVYGYTF. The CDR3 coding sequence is TGCAGCGTCGCTCGAGGTTCGGGACAGGGGGCTGTCTATGGCTACACCTTC. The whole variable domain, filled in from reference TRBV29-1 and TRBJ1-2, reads SAVISQKPSRDICQRGTSLTIQCQVDSQVTMMFWYRQQPGQSLTLIATANQGSEATYESGFVIDKFPISRPNLTFSTLTVSNMSPEDSSIYLCSVARGSGQGAVYGYTFGSGTRLTVV.

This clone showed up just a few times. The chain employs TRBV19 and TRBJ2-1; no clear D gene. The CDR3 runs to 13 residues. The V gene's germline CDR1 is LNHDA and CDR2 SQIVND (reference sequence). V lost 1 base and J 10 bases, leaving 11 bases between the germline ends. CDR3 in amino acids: CASSIGLYREQFF. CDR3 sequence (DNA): TGTGCCAGTAGTATAGGTTTGTATCGGGAGCAGTTCTTC.

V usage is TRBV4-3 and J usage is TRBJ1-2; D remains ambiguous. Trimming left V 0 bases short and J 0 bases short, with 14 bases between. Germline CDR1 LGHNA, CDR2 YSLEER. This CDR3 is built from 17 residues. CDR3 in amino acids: CASSQDSGRIANYGYTF. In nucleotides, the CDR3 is TGCGCCAGCAGCCAAGATTCGGGTAGGATAGCTAACTATGGCTACACCTTC.

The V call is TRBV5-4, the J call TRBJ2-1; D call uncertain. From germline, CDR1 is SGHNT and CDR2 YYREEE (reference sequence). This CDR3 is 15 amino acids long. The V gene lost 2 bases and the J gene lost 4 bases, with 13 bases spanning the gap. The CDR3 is CASSFQARTYNEQFF. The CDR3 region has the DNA TGTGCCAGCAGCTTTCAAGCCAGGACGTACAATGAGCAGTTCTTC. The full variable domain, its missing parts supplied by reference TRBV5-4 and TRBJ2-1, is ETGVTQSPTHLIKTRGQQVTLRCSSQSGHNTVSWYQQALGQGPQFIFQYYREEENGRGNFPPRFSGLQFPNYSSELNVNALELDDSALYLCASSFQARTYNEQFFGPGTRLTVL.

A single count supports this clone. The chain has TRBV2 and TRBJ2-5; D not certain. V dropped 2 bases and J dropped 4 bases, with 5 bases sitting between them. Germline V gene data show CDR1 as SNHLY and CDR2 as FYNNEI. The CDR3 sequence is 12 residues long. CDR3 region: CASSETIETQYF. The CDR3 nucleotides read TGTGCCAGCAGTGAAACCATAGAGACCCAGTACTTC.